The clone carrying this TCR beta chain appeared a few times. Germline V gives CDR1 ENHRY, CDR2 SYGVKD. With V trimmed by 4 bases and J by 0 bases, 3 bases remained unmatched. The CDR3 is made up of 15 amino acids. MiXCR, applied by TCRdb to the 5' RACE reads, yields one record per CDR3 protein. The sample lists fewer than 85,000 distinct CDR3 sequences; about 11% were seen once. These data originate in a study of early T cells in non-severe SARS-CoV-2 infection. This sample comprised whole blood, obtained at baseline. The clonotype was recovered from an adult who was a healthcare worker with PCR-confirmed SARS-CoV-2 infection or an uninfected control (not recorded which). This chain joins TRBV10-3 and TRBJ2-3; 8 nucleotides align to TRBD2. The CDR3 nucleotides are TGTGCCATCAGTGGCGGCGGGGGGAGCACAGATACGCAGTATTTT. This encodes CAISGGGGSTDTQYF.